This T cell receptor (beta chain) emerged from a study of PD-1 blockade in classical Hodgkin lymphoma. Noted time point: cycle 4 day 1 (C4D1), after 6 weeks of nivolumab. All patients experienced relapse after autologous stem cell transplantation, and brentuximab vedotin exposure was variable. It was by magnetic negative selection that CD4+ T cells were purified from thawed PBMCs. The CDR3 length is 17 residues. Per the germline V gene, CDR1 is MDHEN and CDR2 is SYDVKM. V lost 2 bases and J 0 bases, leaving 14 bases between the germline ends. Profiled with immunoSEQ multiplex PCR; TCRdb holds only in-frame clones, not every one. Of tens of thousands of clones listed, 86% are singletons.

The chain joins TRBV28 to TRBJ2-4; no firm D call. This sequence originates from a human donor with classical Hodgkin lymphoma. Sequencing was performed on CD4+ T cells from blood, taken before the fourth cycle of nivolumab. In DNA, the CDR3 is TGTGCCAGCAGTTTAGGGCCGCGTAGGGAAGCCAAAAACATTCAGTACTTC. Its protein product is CASSLGPRREAKNIQYF.